This passage covers 12 T cell receptor beta chains from one sample sequenced in a study of CD8 T cells in ankylosing spondylitis (dated by TCRdb to 2015 to 2018). Receptors were amplified or captured by 5' RACE. Sequencing relied on an Illumina HiSeq 2500. TCRdb redid the processing of the public reads, applying fastp at Q25 and MiXCR, and retained in-frame beta chains. Each CDR3 protein appears once, grouped with its most common genes and DNA. Present in this sample are 150,000 to 200,000 distinct CDR3 sequences, 11% of which were seen just once. The ten largest clones take up under 35% of the sample. The specimen sequenced was blood, either unsorted or a sorted T cell fraction (not recorded which). The receptors here all came from a male donor with ankylosing spondylitis or in good health (not recorded which).

This clonotype was recorded a few times. The V call is TRBV28, the J call TRBJ2-1; 12 bases are a match to TRBD2. CDR1 and CDR2 from the germline V gene are MDHEN and SYDVKM. Trimming at V came to 7 bases and at J to 9 bases, leaving 7 bases not matched to a gene. This CDR3 is 14 amino acids long. This CDR3 reads CASTLAGGNGEQFF. CDR3 in DNA: TGTGCCAGCACACTAGCGGGGGGTAATGGTGAGCAGTTCTTC.

Concerning this clonotype itself: The germline gene is not matched at one end of the junction; a read error may be the cause. V usage is TRBV7-2 and J usage is TRBJ2-7; 8 positions match TRBD1. Per the germline V gene, CDR1 is SGHTA and CDR2 is FQGNSA. The CDR3 has 14 amino acids. The CDR3 sequence: CASSLARTGGYQYF. The DNA for the CDR3 is TGTGCCAGTAGCTTAGCTCGTACAGGGGGATATCAGTACTTC.

This clonotype was seen at least ten times. The chain combines TRBV4-1 with TRBJ2-1; D gene unclear. The length of the CDR3 is 13 residues. CDR1 is MGHRA and CDR2 is YSYEKL in the germline V gene. V was pared by 1 base and J by 4 bases, with 5 bases between. The CDR3 is CASSQVGYNEQFF. Here the CDR3 DNA reads TGCGCCAGCAGCCAAGTAGGATACAATGAGCAGTTCTTC.

This chain connects TRBV6-1 to TRBJ1-1; D is possibly TRBD1 (5 bases). Trimming shortened V by 4 bases and J by 1 base, and 7 bases separated the two germline ends. The CDR3 is 13 amino acids. The germline gives CDR1 MNHNS, CDR2 SASEGT. This CDR3 is CASSGGQNTEAFF. CDR3 in DNA: TGTGCCAGCAGTGGAGGACAGAACACTGAAGCTTTCTTT.

The chain links TRBV6-1 to TRBJ2-7, with 9 positions matching TRBD2. Germline V gives CDR1 MNHNS, CDR2 SASEGT. V trimming: 10 bases; J trimming: 3 bases; junction bases outside the gene matches: 7. This CDR3 region has 13 residues. CDR3 sequence: CAKGLAGDYEQYF. CDR3 bases: TGTGCCAAGGGGTTAGCGGGAGACTACGAGCAGTACTTC.

This clonotype was seen ten or more times. J is TRBJ1-5 and V is TRBV5-1; no definite D call. The CDR3 loop spans 14 amino acids. CDR1 is SGHRS, CDR2 YFSETQ, per germline. Trimming shortened V by 3 bases and J by 5 bases, and 12 bases separated the two germline ends. The CDR3: CASSWDGGDQPQHF. The CDR3 DNA reads TGCGCCAGCAGCTGGGATGGTGGGGATCAGCCCCAGCATTTT.

There are many counts of this clonotype. The genes are TRBV5-4 and TRBJ2-7; 8 nucleotides match TRBD2. V was clipped by 0 bases and J by 5 bases; unmatched bases: 10. Germline CDR1 reads SGHNT; CDR2 reads YYREEE (reference sequence). CDR3 length: 16 residues. The CDR3 here is CASSLAGGGRRNEQYF. Here the CDR3 DNA reads TGTGCCAGCAGCTTGGCCGGTGGCGGGAGGAGGAACGAGCAGTACTTC.

The rearrangement joins TRBV4-1 to TRBJ2-2; 15 bases map to TRBD2. Per the germline V gene, CDR1 is MGHRA and CDR2 is YSYEKL. Trimming cost V 4 bases and J 5 bases; bases outside gene matches: 8. The length of the CDR3 is 18 residues. The CDR3 bases are TGCGCCAGCAGCCGTTCGGGACTAGCGGGAGGTGGGACCGGGGAGCTGTTTTTT. Its protein is CASSRSGLAGGGTGELFF.

This chain links TRBV19 with TRBJ2-3; D uncertain. Trimming cost V 10 bases and J 2 bases, with 19 bases left between them. CDR1 is LNHDA, CDR2 SQIVND, per germline (reference sequence). CDR3 length: 15 amino acids. This CDR3 reads CANPPGQLFTDTQYF. The CDR3 nucleotides are TGTGCCAATCCTCCCGGTCAGTTATTCACAGATACGCAGTATTTT.

This clonotype was seen many times. This chain joins TRBV6-1 and TRBJ1-2, with 8 bases lining up with TRBD1. This CDR3 has 15 amino acids. In germline, CDR1 is MNHNS, CDR2 SASEGT. V shed 6 bases, J shed 8 bases, and the junction held 14 bases outside the gene matches. DNA of the CDR3: TGTGCCAGCAGCCGGACAGGGCAATCTCTCGGGGGCTACACCTTC. This gives the protein CASSRTGQSLGGYTF.

This clonotype was counted once. The rearrangement joins TRBV5-5 to TRBJ2-2, with D unresolved. Germline V gene sequence: CDR1 SGHKS, CDR2 YYEKEE (reference sequence). This CDR3 contains 15 residues. The V end lost 2 bases, the J end lost 2 bases, and 10 bases lay between the germline ends. The CDR3 coding sequence is TGTGCCAGCAGCTTCAGGCCAGCCAACACCGGGGAGCTGTTTTTT. It yields the protein CASSFRPANTGELFF. Drawing the rest from reference TRBV5-5 and TRBJ2-2, the complete variable domain is DAGVTQSPTHLIKTRGQQVTLRCSPISGHKSVSWYQQVLGQGPQFIFQYYEKEERGRGNFPDRFSARQFPNYSSELNVNALLLGDSALYLCASSFRPANTGELFFGEGSRLTVL.

At least ten counts were recorded for this clonotype. The V call is TRBV10-1, the J call TRBJ1-5; unclear D gene. Germline CDR1 WNHNN, CDR2 SYGVQD (reference sequence). Trimming pared 0 bases from V and 4 bases from J, leaving 4 bases between. The CDR3 covers 13 residues. CDR3 loop: CASSESSNQPQHF. CDR3 sequence (DNA): TGCGCCAGCAGTGAGTCTAGTAATCAGCCCCAGCATTTT.